The T cell receptor (beta chain) described here comes from a study of blood T cell repertoires in COVID-19. Background on the study: Acute and convalescent COVID-19 samples came from the United States, Italy and Spain. PBMCs, B-cell-depleted T cells, or T cells were the source of the cDNA or gDNA that made up the material.

Deletions cut 2 bases from V and 7 bases from J, with 9 bases between. The CDR3 totals 12 residues. CDR1 and CDR2 (germline): MNHNS, SASEGT. The authors' processing: Reference gene primer amplification gave nucleated cell count estimates. Clones were sequenced by immunoSEQ multiplex PCR, and TCRdb holds only the in-frame ones, with some missing. D and trimming were read from the DNA, whereas the V and J calls and clone size are those reported in that table. The table lists about 410,000 clones, roughly 88% of them singletons. This clone was recorded a few times. This receptor was obtained from a woman aged 25 to 39 with active or convalescent COVID-19. The chain employs TRBV6-1 and TRBJ2-7; D is unresolved. Sequences were obtained from peripheral blood. Here the CDR3 DNA reads TGTGCCAGCAGTGAACCCACCCGGGAGCAGTACTTC. Translating gives CASSEPTREQYF.